This T cell receptor (beta chain) originates from a study of tumor-infiltrating lymphocytes in primary liver carcinoma. Overall study findings and caveats: Relative to tumor region pairs, the tumor-adjacent and tumor-blood pairs showed overlap that was lower. Tumor top-250-clone fractions significantly exceeded those of blood (p = 0.039).

To note about this clonotype: The antigen is undetermined. The germline gene is not matched at one end of the junction; a read error may be the cause.

The input was around 500 ng total RNA; TCR beta cDNA was made from it with a constant-region primer. Slightly modified ARM-PCR with three nested multiplex PCR rounds yielded TCR beta libraries. The two initial PCR rounds, nine to eleven cycles each, used TRBV1-TRBV30 forward and C-beta reverse primers. TCRdb ran MiXCR on the multiplex PCR reads and lists one entry per CDR3 protein. This table has about 60,000 distinct CDR3 sequences, roughly two thirds appearing once. Co-extraction yielded RNA and DNA from about 20-30 mg of unsorted bulk tissue. Each tumor specimen held more than 75% viable tumor cells. This CDR3 contains 12 residues.

The chain links TRBV12-3 or TRBV12-4 to TRBJ2-4; D gene unclear. Sequenced input: liver tumor tissue from sampling region 4. Described subset: tumor region T4, right-lateral pole. This clonotype originated in a man aged 35-49 years with primary liver carcinoma and hepatitis B virus infection. The DNA of the CDR3 is TGTACCGGCAGTTTGTCCCAAAATATTCAGTACTTC. This translates into CTGSLSQNIQYF.